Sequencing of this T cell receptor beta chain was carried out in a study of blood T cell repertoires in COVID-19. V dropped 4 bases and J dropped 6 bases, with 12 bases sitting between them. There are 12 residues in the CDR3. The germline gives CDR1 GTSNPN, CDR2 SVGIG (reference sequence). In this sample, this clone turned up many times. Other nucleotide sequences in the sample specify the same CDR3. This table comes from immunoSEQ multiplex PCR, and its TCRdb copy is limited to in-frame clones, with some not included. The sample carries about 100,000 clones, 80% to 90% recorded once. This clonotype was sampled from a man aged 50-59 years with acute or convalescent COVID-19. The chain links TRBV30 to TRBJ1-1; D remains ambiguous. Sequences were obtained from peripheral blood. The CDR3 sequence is CAWNLGRAEAFF. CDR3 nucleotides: TGTGCCTGGAATTTGGGTCGGGCTGAAGCTTTCTTT. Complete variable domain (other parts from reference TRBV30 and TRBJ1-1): SQTIHQWPATLVQPVGSPLSLECTVEGTSNPNLYWYRQAAGRGLQLLFYSVGIGQISSEVPQNLSASRPQDRQFILSSKKLLLSDSGFYLCAWNLGRAEAFFGQGTRLTVV.